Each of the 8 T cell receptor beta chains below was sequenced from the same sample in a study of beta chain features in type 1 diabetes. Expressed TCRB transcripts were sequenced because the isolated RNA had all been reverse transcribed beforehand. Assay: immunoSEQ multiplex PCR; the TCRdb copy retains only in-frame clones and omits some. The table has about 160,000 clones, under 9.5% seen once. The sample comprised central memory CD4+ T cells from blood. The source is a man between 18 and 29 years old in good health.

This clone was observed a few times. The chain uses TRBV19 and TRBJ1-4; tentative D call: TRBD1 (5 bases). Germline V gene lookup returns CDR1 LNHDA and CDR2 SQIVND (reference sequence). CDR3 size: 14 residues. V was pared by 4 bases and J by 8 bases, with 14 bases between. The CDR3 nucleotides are TGTGCCAGTAGTACACAGGCCCTTGGAGAAAAACTGTTTTTT. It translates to CASSTQALGEKLFF.

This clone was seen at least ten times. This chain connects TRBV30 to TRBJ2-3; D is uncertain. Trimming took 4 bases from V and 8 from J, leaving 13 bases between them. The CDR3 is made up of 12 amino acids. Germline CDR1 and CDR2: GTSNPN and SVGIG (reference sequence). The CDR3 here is CAWTKTEATQYF. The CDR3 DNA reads TGTGCCTGGACTAAGACTGAGGCTACGCAGTATTTT. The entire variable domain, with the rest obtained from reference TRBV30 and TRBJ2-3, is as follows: SQTIHQWPATLVQPVGSPLSLECTVEGTSNPNLYWYRQAAGRGLQLLFYSVGIGQISSEVPQNLSASRPQDRQFILSSKKLLLSDSGFYLCAWTKTEATQYFGPGTRLTVL.

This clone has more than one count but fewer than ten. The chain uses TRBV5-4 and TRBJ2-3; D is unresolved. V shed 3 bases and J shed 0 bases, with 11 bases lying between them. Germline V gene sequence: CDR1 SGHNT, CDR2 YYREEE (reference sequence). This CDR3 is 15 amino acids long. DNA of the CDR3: TGTGCCAGCAGCTCCAAAATCGGGAGCACAGATACGCAGTATTTT. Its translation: CASSSKIGSTDTQYF.

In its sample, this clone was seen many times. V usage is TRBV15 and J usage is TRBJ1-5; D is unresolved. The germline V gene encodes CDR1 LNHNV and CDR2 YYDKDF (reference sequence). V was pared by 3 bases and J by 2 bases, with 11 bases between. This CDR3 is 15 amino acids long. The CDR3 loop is CATSRKRVGNQPQHF. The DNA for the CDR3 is TGTGCCACCAGCAGGAAGAGGGTCGGCAATCAGCCCCAGCATTTT.

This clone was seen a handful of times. The CDR3 DNA reads as TGTGCCAGCAGCCGACGGACTAGCGGGGACCGCACAGATACGCAGTATTTT. Translated, it gives CASSRRTSGDRTDTQYF. The V gene is TRBV7-2, the J gene TRBJ2-3; TRBD2 matches at 12 bases. The V segment lost 5 bases and the J segment 1 base; nucleotides outside the gene matches: 7. Germline V lookup: CDR1 SGHTA, CDR2 FQGNSA. This CDR3 is 17 amino acids long.

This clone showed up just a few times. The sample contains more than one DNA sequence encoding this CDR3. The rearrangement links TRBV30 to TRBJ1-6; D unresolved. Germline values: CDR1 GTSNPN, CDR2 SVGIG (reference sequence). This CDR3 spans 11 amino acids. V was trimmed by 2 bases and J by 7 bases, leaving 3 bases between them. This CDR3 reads CAWSLNSPLHF. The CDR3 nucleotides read TGTGCCTGGAGTCTGAATTCACCCCTCCACTTT.

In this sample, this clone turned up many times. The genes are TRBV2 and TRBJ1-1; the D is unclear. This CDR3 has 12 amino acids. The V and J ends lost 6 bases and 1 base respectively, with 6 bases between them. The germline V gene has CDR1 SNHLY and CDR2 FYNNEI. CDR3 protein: CASSTENTEAFF. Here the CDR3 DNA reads TGTGCCAGCAGCACAGAGAACACTGAAGCTTTCTTT.

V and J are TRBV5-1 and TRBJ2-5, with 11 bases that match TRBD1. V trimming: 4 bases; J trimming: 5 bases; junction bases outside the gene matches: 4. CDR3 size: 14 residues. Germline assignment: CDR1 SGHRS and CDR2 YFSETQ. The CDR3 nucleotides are TGCGCCAGCAGCCGGACAGGGGGCCAGGAGACCCAGTACTTC. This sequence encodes CASSRTGGQETQYF.